Shown below are 7 T cell receptor beta chains from a single sample sequenced in a study of blood T cell repertoires in COVID-19. Data came from immunoSEQ multiplex PCR; TCRdb stores just in-frame clones and leaves some out. The sample lists tens of thousands of clones, around four fifths occurring once. The sample taken for sequencing was peripheral blood. The receptor set was obtained from a man in his fifties or sixties with acute or convalescent COVID-19.

The chain has TRBV7-8 and TRBJ1-1; maybe TRBD1 (6 bases). The germline CDR1 and CDR2 sequences are SGHVS and FQNEAQ. V was pared by 5 bases and J by 1 base, with 20 bases between. The CDR3 covers 17 residues. The chain's CDR3 is CASSLPNRVGANTEAFF. CDR3 in DNA: TGTGCCAGCAGCCTACCCAACAGGGTCGGCGCGAACACTGAAGCTTTCTTT.

The rearrangement joins TRBV28 to TRBJ1-4; 8 bases line up with TRBD1. The CDR3 length is 15 residues. Trimming took 4 bases from V and 6 from J; bases not matched to a gene: 7. Germline CDR1 MDHEN, CDR2 SYDVKM. Here the CDR3 DNA reads TGTGCCAGCAGTTCCATACAGGGGGGAGATGAAAAACTGTTTTTT. This encodes CASSSIQGGDEKLFF.

The genes are TRBV18 and TRBJ1-1; possible D gene TRBD1, 5 bases. Germline values: CDR1 KGHSH, CDR2 LQKENI. This CDR3 has 16 amino acids. The V gene lost 3 bases and the J gene lost 2 bases, with 16 bases spanning the gap. The CDR3, as DNA: TGTGCCAGCTCACCCTACGGCGGGGCGAGAAACACTGAAGCTTTCTTT. Its translation is CASSPYGGARNTEAFF.

This sequence joins TRBV5-1 and TRBJ2-7; 10 positions agree with TRBD1. The germline CDR1 and CDR2 sequences are SGHRS and YFSETQ. This CDR3 region has 14 residues. J was trimmed by 2 bases and V by 4 bases; bases with no gene match: 3. CDR3 in amino acids: CASSRGQGAYEQYF. In DNA, the CDR3 is TGCGCCAGCAGCCGCGGACAGGGGGCCTACGAGCAGTACTTC.

This clone was counted between two and nine times. This sequence joins TRBV19 and TRBJ1-1; no clear D gene. The germline gives CDR1 LNHDA, CDR2 SQIVND (reference sequence). V was shortened by 9 bases and J by 0 bases, with 8 bases between the two germline ends. CDR3 length equals 12 residues. DNA for the CDR3: TGTGCCAGCGGAACAGTGAACACTGAAGCTTTCTTT. Translated: CASGTVNTEAFF.

The chain recombines TRBV7-2 with TRBJ2-1, with D possibly being TRBD1 (5 bases). Deletions cut 5 bases from V and 0 bases from J, with 11 bases between. Germline assignment: CDR1 SGHTA and CDR2 FQGNSA. CDR3 length equals 15 residues. CDR3 nucleotides: TGTGCCAGCAGCCCCCGAGACAGCTCCTACAATGAGCAGTTCTTC. Residues: CASSPRDSSYNEQFF. The complete variable domain, with remaining parts taken from reference TRBV7-2 and TRBJ2-1, reads GAGVSQSPSNKVTEKGKDVELRCDPISGHTALYWYRQSLGQGLEFLIYFQGNSAPDKSGLPSDRFSAERTGGSVSTLTIQRTQQEDSAVYLCASSPRDSSYNEQFFGPGTRLTVL.

The rearrangement uses TRBV21-1 and TRBJ1-1. TRBV21-1 is a pseudogene locus. The CDR3 has 12 residues. Written as DNA, the CDR3 is TGTGCCAGCAGCAGACTCCACACTGAAGCTTTCTTT. The encoded protein is CASSRLHTEAFF.